This T cell receptor (beta chain) was found in a study of T cell responses to AZD1222 COVID-19 vaccine (dated by TCRdb to the early 2020s). The study in broad terms: AZD1222 recipients with second doses at about 4 weeks or about 12 weeks were pooled, because spike-specific TCR depth and breadth did not differ between schedules. TCR sequencing was performed for approximately 240 trial participants, of whom some 200 were given two doses of AZD1222 and some 25 were given two doses of MenACWY control vaccine. Trial participants were enrolled into age subgroups of 18-55, 56-69 and 70-plus years, which contained about 150, 27 and 61 TCR-sequenced participants, respectively.

The CDR3 regions of human TCRbeta chains were analyzed by immunosequencing. Processing in the source paper ran as follows. TCRs in the repertoires were compared against a reference library of SARS-CoV-2-specific TCRs that had been generated with the MIRA antigen-specificity platform. Breadth meant the fraction of unique TCRs that were SARS-CoV-2-associated, whereas depth meant the fraction of total T cells that were SARS-CoV-2-associated. Each spike-specific TCR was assigned to its reactive spike region and to a CD4 or CD8 class using the MIRA data. Log10-transformed breadth and depth values were compared by one-way ANOVA with Sidak's multiple comparisons tests. This immuneACCESS table, as held by TCRdb, lists in-frame sequences with V and J called but not all clones. Of the missing ones, under half trace to an unresolved V gene in checked studies; the others have no known cause. V and J calls and clone size are as listed in that table; D and trimming were resolved from the DNA. The sample includes 100,000 or so clones, with roughly 82% observed a single time. The top ten hold approximately 5% of the sample.

With respect to this clone: The antigen it recognizes is unknown. There are no base qualities to consult, and no much larger clone falls within one base.

This specimen's time point label, per the study, means: baseline before first vaccination. Vaccinee samples were obtained from the UK trials COV001 and COV002, which included a single-blind randomized controlled phase 2/3 trial of AZD1222 (ChAdOx1 nCoV-19) in healthy adults. For TCRbeta chain sequencing, PBMC samples from trial participants were taken at day 0 and at day 28 after the second dose. Here is what the overall study found, with its caveats: In the small 56-69-year group, the increase in depth fell short of significance, most likely because of low power. Only 5 to 7 AZD1222 recipients were SARS-CoV-2 seropositive at baseline, limiting conclusions about previously exposed vaccinees. Reportedly, close to half of the unique spike-specific TCRs recognized epitopes lying outside the regions that are mutated in the B.1.351 and B.1.1.7 variants. Because no samples from the day 14 peak response were available, repertoires could be characterized only after the peak T cell response. Participants were mostly white British and included more females than males, and it was suggested by the authors that clonal diversity may have been underestimated. The whole spike protein was spanned by vaccine-associated CD4 TCRs, and dominant responses were seen in regions 160-218 and 743-854. After two AZD1222 doses, both the breadth and the depth of spike-specific TCRs were significantly higher than at day 0 and than in MenACWY recipients.

According to the germline V gene (reference sequence), CDR1 reads SEHNR and CDR2 reads FQNEAQ. Trimming removed 3 bases from V and 0 bases from J, leaving 14 bases between the germline ends. The CDR3 contains 16 residues, cysteine and phenylalanine counted. Only the CDR3 region is kept as DNA, spanning 48 bases read in frame from base 1. The sequence derives from an adult in good health. Sequencing was performed on peripheral blood, taken on day 0 of AZD1222 vaccination. Rearrangement joined TRBV7-9 to TRBJ2-5, with TRBD2 as a weak D call on 5 bases. Here is the DNA: TGTGCCAGCAGCTTTTCCCTCTGGAGGTACCAAGAGACCCAGTACTTC. Translated, it reads CASSFSLWRYQETQYF.